This T cell receptor beta chain comes out of a study of blood T cell repertoires in COVID-19. Study background: Nucleic acid was either cDNA or gDNA, and it came from T cells, B-cell-depleted T cells, or PBMCs.

CDR1 is ENHRY and CDR2 is SYGVKD in the germline V gene. V lost 5 bases and J lost 0, with 14 bases in between. The CDR3 sequence is 16 residues long. Authors' data handling: Nucleated cell counts were estimated from reference gene primer amplification. Some clones are missing from TCRdb's copy, which holds only in-frame ones; the method was immunoSEQ multiplex PCR. For V, J and clone size, that table is used; D and trimming come from the DNA. The data show 11,000 to 15,000 clones, about four fifths seen once. Specimen: peripheral blood. The chain uses TRBV10-3 and TRBJ2-1, with D tentatively TRBD1 (6 bases). The sequence was collected from a woman in her sixties or seventies with acute or convalescent COVID-19. The CDR3 DNA reads TGTGCCATCAGTACGCCGGGACACCGCTCCTACAATGAGCAGTTCTTC. Translating it yields CAISTPGHRSYNEQFF.